The 8 T cell receptor beta chains presented below share a single source sample, sequenced in a study of OX40 agonist ivuxolimab in advanced cancers. Data came from immunoSEQ multiplex PCR; TCRdb stores just in-frame clones and leaves some out. The sample contains around 69,000 clones, 70% to 90% of which appear only once. Sequencing used CD4+ or CD8+ T cells sorted from blood, obtained in a trial of the OX40 agonist ivuxolimab. Every receptor here comes from an adult with an advanced solid tumor such as melanoma, head and neck, liver or kidney cancer.

The chain employs TRBV5-5 and TRBJ2-3; unclear D gene. V was clipped by 5 bases and J by 0 bases, with 4 bases between them. In germline, CDR1 is SGHKS, CDR2 YYEKEE (reference sequence). The CDR3 has 12 amino acids. CDR3: CASSTSTDTQYF. The CDR3 DNA sequence: TGTGCCAGCAGTACTAGCACAGATACGCAGTATTTT. Full variable domain (remainder filled in from reference TRBV5-5 and TRBJ2-3): DAGVTQSPTHLIKTRGQQVTLRCSPISGHKSVSWYQQVLGQGPQFIFQYYEKEERGRGNFPDRFSARQFPNYSSELNVNALLLGDSALYLCASSTSTDTQYFGPGTRLTVL.

This rearrangement joins TRBV4-2 to TRBJ2-3, with D possibly called TRBD1 or TRBD2 (5 bases each). The CDR3 extends over 15 amino acids. V was cut by 4 bases and J by 5 bases, with 16 bases left in between. The germline gives CDR1 LGHNA, CDR2 YNFKEQ. In nucleotides, the CDR3 is TGTGCCAGCAGCCCGTCCCGGGACCGTGGAGATACGCAGTATTTT. This gives the protein CASSPSRDRGDTQYF.

The chain combines TRBV7-6 with TRBJ1-4; D is possibly TRBD1 (6 bases). Looked up from germline, CDR1 is SGHVS and CDR2 is FNYEAQ. Trimming left V 4 bases short and J 8 bases short, with 8 bases between. This CDR3 region has 12 residues. CDR3 loop: CASSYREEKLFF. In DNA, the CDR3 is TGTGCCAGCAGCTACAGGGAAGAAAAACTGTTTTTT.

CDR3 DNA sequence: TGTGCCACCTCGGGACTAGCGGGCCCCTTTTCCTACGAGCAGTACGTC. Translating gives CATSGLAGPFSYEQYV. The rearrangement links TRBV2 to TRBJ2-7; TRBD2 aligns across 12 bases. The CDR3 totals 16 residues. CDR1 is SNHLY and CDR2 is FYNNEI in the germline V gene. V was pared by 10 bases and J by 1 base, with 11 bases of the junction left unmatched.

The chain carries TRBV4-1 and TRBJ2-5; D not certain. Trimming removed 0 bases from V and 4 bases from J, with 12 bases in between. The CDR3 is 15 amino acids. Germline loops: CDR1 MGHRA, CDR2 YSYEKL. Here the CDR3 reads CASSQEGRPPETQYF. For the CDR3, the DNA is TGCGCCAGCAGCCAAGAAGGCCGCCCCCCAGAGACCCAGTACTTC.

This chain links TRBV5-4 with TRBJ1-2; possibly TRBD1 for D (5 bases). The V end lost 2 bases, the J end lost 4 bases, and 12 bases lay between the germline ends. CDR3 length: 14 amino acids. The germline V gene encodes CDR1 SGHNT and CDR2 YYREEE (reference sequence). The CDR3 protein is CASSFVGLGYGYTF. The CDR3 nucleotides read TGTGCCAGCAGCTTTGTGGGACTAGGCTATGGCTACACCTTC.

The rearrangement links TRBV6-1 to TRBJ1-6; the match to TRBD1 covers 7 bases. The CDR3 is 14 residues long. In germline, CDR1 is MNHNS, CDR2 SASEGT. Trimming took 4 bases from V and 6 from J; bases not matched to a gene: 3. CDR3 loop: CASSVRDSNSPLHF. The CDR3 DNA follows: TGTGCCAGCAGTGTCCGGGACAGTAATTCACCCCTCCACTTT.

In its sample, this clone was seen once. The J gene is TRBJ1-2, the V gene TRBV19; possibly TRBD1 for D (5 bases). The CDR3 covers 12 residues. Trimming left V 4 bases short and J 5 bases short, with 8 bases between. Germline values: CDR1 LNHDA, CDR2 SQIVND (reference sequence). The CDR3 nucleotides read TGTGCCAGTAGTACCCAGGGTTATGGCTACACCTTC. It is translated as CASSTQGYGYTF. Complete variable domain (other parts from reference TRBV19 and TRBJ1-2): DGGITQSPKYLFRKEGQNVTLSCEQNLNHDAMYWYRQDPGQGLRLIYYSQIVNDFQKGDIAEGYSVSREKKESFPLTVTSAQKNPTAFYLCASSTQGYGYTFGSGTRLTVV.